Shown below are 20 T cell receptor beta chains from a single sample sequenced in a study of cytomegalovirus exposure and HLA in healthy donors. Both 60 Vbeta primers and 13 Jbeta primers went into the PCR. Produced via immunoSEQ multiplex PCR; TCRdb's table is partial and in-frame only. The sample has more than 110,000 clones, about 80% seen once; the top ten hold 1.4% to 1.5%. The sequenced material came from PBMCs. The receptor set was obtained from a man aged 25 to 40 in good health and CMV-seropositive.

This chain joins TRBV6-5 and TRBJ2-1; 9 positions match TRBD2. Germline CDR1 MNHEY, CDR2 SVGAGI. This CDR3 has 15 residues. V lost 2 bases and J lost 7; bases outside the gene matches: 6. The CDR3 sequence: CASSYASGVMNEQFF. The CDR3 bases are TGTGCCAGCAGTTACGCTAGCGGGGTTATGAATGAGCAGTTCTTC.

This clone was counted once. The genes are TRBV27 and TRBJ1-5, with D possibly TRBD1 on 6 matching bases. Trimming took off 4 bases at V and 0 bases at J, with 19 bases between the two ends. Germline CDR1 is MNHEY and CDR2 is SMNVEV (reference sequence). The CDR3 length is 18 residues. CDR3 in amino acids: CASSSRGSGVHSNQPQHF. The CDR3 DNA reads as TGTGCCAGCAGTTCCAGGGGTTCCGGGGTCCATAGCAATCAGCCCCAGCATTTT.

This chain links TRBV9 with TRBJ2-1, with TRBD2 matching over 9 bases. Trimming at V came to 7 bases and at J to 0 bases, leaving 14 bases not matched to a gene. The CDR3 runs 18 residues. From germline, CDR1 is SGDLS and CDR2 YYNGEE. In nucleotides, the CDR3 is TGTGCCAGCGCCGGCGGGGTAGCGGGGGTGAGCTCCTACAATGAGCAGTTCTTC. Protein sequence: CASAGGVAGVSSYNEQFF.

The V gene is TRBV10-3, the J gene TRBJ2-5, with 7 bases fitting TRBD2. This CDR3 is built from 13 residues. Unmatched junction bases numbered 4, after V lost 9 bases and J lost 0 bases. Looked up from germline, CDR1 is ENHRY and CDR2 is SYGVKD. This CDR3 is CAIGGGDQETQYF. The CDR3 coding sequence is TGTGCCATTGGCGGGGGAGACCAAGAGACCCAGTACTTC.

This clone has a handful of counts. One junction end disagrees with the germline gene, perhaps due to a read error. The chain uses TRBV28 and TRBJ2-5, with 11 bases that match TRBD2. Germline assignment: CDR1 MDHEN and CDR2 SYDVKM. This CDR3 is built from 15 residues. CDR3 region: CASNLGSGRARAQYF. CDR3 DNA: TGTGCCAGCAATTTAGGTAGCGGGAGGGCCAGGGCCCAGTACTTC. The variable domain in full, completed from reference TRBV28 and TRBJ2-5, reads DVKVTQSSRYLVKRTGEKVFLECVQDMDHENMFWYRQDPGLGLRLIYFSYDVKMKEKGDIPEGYSVSREKKERFSLILESASTNQTSMYLCASNLGSGRARAQYFGPGTRLLVL.

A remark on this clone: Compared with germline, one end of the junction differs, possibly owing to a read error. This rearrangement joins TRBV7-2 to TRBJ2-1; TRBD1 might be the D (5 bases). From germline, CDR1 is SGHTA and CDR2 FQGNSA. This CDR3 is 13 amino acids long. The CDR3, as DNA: TGTGCCAGCAGCTCATACAGGAGCAATGAGCAGCTCTTC. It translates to CASSSYRSNEQLF.

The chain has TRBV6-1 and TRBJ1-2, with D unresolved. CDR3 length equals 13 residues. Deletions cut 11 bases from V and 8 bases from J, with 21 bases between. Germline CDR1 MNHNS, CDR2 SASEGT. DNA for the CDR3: TGTGCCTCCGGCGTGGCCCTACTATCAGGCTACACCTTC. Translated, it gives CASGVALLSGYTF.

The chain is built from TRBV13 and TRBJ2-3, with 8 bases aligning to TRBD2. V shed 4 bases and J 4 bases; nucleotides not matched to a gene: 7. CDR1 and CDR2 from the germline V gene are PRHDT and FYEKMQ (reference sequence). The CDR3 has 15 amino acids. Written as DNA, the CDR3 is TGTGCCAGCAGCTGGGGACTAGTGGTCCCAGATACGCAGTATTTT. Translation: CASSWGLVVPDTQYF. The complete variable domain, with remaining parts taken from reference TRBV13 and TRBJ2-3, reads AAGVIQSPRHLIKEKRETATLKCYPIPRHDTVYWYQQGPGQDPQFLISFYEKMQSDKGSIPDRFSAQQFSDYHSELNMSSLELGDSALYFCASSWGLVVPDTQYFGPGTRLTVL.

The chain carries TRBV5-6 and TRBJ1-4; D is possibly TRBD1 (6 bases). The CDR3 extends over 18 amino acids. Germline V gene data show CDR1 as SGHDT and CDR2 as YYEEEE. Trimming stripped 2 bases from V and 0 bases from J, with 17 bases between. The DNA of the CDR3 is TGTGCCAGCAGCTTTACCAGGGGCTACCTTCCAACTAATGAAAAACTGTTTTTT. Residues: CASSFTRGYLPTNEKLFF.

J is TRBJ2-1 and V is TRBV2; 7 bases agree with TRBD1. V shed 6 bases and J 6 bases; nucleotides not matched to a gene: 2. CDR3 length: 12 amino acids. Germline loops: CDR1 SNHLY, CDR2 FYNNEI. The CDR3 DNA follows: TGTGCCAGCAGCAGGACAGGCAATGAGCAGTTCTTC. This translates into CASSRTGNEQFF.

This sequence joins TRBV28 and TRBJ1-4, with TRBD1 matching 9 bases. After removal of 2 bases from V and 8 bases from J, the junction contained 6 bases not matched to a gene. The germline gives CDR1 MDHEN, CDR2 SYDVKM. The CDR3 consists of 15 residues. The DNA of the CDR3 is TGTGCCAGCAGTTTACGCGGGACAGGGAAGGAAAAACTGTTTTTT. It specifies CASSLRGTGKEKLFF.

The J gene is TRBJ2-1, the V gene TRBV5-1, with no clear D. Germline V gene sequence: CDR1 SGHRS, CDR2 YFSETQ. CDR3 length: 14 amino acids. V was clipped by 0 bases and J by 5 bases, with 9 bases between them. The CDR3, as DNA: TGCGCCAGCAGCTTGGGTTGGCAGGACAATGAGCAGTTCTTC. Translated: CASSLGWQDNEQFF.

CDR3 bases: TGTGCCAGCAGCTCGGGAGGAGCTAATGAAAAACTGTTTTTT. Encoded protein: CASSSGGANEKLFF. This chain connects TRBV28 to TRBJ1-4; D remains unclear. V lost 6 bases and J lost 3, with 11 bases in between. CDR3 size: 14 residues. Germline CDR1 is MDHEN and CDR2 is SYDVKM. Full variable domain (missing parts from reference TRBV28 and TRBJ1-4): DVKVTQSSRYLVKRTGEKVFLECVQDMDHENMFWYRQDPGLGLRLIYFSYDVKMKEKGDIPEGYSVSREKKERFSLILESASTNQTSMYLCASSSGGANEKLFFGSGTQLSVL.

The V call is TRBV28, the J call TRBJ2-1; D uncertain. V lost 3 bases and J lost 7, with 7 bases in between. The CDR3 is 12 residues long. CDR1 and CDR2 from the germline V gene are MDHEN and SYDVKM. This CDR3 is CASSLGSNEQFF. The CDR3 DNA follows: TGTGCCAGCAGTTTGGGCAGTAATGAGCAGTTCTTC.

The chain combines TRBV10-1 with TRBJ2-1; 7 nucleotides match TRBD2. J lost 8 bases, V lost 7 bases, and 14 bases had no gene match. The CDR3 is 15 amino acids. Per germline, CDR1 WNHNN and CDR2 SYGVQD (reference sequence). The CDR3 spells CASTEGTTPWDEQFF. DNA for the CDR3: TGCGCCAGCACCGAGGGGACTACTCCATGGGATGAGCAGTTCTTC.

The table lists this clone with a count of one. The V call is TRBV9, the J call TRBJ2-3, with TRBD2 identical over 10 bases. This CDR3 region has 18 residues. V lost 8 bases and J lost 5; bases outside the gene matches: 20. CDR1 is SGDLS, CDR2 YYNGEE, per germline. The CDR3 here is CARTISSAGLASGDTQYF. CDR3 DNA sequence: TGTGCCAGAACTATCTCCTCCGCGGGACTAGCGTCCGGAGATACGCAGTATTTT. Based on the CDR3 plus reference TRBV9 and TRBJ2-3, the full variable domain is DSGVTQTPKHLITATGQRVTLRCSPRSGDLSVYWYQQSLDQGLQFLIQYYNGEERAKGNILERFSAQQFPDLHSELNLSSLELGDSALYFCARTISSAGLASGDTQYFGPGTRLTVL.

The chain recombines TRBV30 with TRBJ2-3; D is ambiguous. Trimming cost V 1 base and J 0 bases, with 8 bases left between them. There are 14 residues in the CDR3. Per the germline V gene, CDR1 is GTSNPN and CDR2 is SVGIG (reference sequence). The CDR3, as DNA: TGTGCCTGGAGTGCCGGAGTCAGCACAGATACGCAGTATTTT. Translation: CAWSAGVSTDTQYF. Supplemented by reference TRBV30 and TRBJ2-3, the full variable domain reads SQTIHQWPATLVQPVGSPLSLECTVEGTSNPNLYWYRQAAGRGLQLLFYSVGIGQISSEVPQNLSASRPQDRQFILSSKKLLLSDSGFYLCAWSAGVSTDTQYFGPGTRLTVL.

The CDR3 loop reads CASSEGAWGDYPPKSTDTQYF. In nucleotides, the CDR3 is TGCGCCAGCAGTGAAGGAGCGTGGGGAGACTATCCTCCAAAGTCCACAGATACGCAGTATTTT. This chain connects TRBV10-1 to TRBJ2-3, with D possibly matching TRBD2 (5 bases). V shed 3 bases and J shed 2 bases, with 30 bases lying between them. The germline CDR1 and CDR2 sequences are WNHNN and SYGVQD (reference sequence). The CDR3 totals 21 residues.

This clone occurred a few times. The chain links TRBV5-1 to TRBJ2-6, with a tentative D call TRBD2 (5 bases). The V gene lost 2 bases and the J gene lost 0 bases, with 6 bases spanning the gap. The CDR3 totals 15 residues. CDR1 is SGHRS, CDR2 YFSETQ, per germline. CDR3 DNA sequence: TGCGCCAGCAGCTTTGGGAGCTCTGGGGCCAACGTCCTGACTTTC. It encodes CASSFGSSGANVLTF.

The CDR3 is CASSEPWQGSSGNTIYF. CDR3 DNA sequence: TGTGCCAGCAGTGAACCCTGGCAGGGCAGCTCTGGAAACACCATATATTTT. The rearrangement joins TRBV2 to TRBJ1-3; weak D call: TRBD1 (5 bases). The CDR3 sequence is 17 residues long. V was clipped by 2 bases and J by 0 bases, with 14 bases between them. The germline CDR1 and CDR2 sequences are SNHLY and FYNNEI.